The clone carrying this T cell receptor (beta chain) was counted only a few times. Time point described: newly diagnosed GD, antithyroid drugs for less than 3 months. There was RNA extracted from PBMCs, and the TCR library was made from it. This sample was included in a study of regulatory T cells in long-lasting Graves disease. The V gene lost 0 bases and the J gene lost 3 bases, with 3 bases spanning the gap. The CDR3 is 13 residues long. Investigators prepared the TCR beta libraries by applying iRepertoire HTBI primers and Arm-PCR of CDR3 regions. TCRdb redid the calling of the multiplex PCR reads with MiXCR, one entry per CDR3 protein. In the table there are some 560,000 distinct CDR3 sequences, about 15% of which are singletons. The data also belong to a second study, concerning T cells in Graves' hyperthyroidism and ophthalmopathy. As that study records: Researchers defined stable Graves' hyperthyroidism as no ophthalmopathy progression within 18 months.

The chain links TRBV12-3 or TRBV12-4 to TRBJ1-5; D remains ambiguous. Here the sequenced sample was peripheral blood mononuclear cells (PBMCs), taken at new diagnosis, from a patient treated with antithyroid drugs. The receptor was derived from a woman aged 40 to 65 with Graves disease. The CDR3 reads CASSLAHNQPQHF. The CDR3 DNA reads TGTGCCAGCAGTTTAGCGCACAATCAGCCCCAGCATTTT.